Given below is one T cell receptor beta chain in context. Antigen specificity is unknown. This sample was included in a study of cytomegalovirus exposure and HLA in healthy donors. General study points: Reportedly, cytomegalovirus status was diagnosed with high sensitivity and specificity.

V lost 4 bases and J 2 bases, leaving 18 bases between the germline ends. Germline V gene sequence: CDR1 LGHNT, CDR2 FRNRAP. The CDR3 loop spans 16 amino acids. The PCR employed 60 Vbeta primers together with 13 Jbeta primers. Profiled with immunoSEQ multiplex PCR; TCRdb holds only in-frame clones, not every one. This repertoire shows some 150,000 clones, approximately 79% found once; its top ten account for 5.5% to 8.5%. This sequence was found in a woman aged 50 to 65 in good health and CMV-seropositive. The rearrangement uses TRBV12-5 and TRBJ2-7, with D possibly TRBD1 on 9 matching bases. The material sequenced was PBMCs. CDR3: CASGSGGGQGAYEQYF. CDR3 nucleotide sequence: TGTGCTAGTGGTTCCGGGGGGGGACAGGGTGCCTACGAGCAGTACTTC.